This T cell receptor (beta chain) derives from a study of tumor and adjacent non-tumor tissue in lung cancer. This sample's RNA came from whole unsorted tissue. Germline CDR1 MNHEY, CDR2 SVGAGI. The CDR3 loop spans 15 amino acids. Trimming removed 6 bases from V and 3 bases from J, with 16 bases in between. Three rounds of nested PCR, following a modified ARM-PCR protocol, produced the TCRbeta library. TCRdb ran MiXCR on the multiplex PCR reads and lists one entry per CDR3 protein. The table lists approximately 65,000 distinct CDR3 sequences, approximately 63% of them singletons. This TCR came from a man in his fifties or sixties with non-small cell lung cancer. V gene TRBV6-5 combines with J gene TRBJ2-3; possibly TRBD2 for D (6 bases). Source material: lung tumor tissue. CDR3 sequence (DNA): TGTGCCAGCAGGACTTACGGGAGTGGGACAGATACGCAGTATTTT. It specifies CASRTYGSGTDTQYF.